The sequence of this T cell receptor (beta chain) was determined in a study of blood T cell repertoires in COVID-19. About the research overall: Sample material is recorded as cDNA or gDNA derived from T cells, B-cell-depleted T cells, or PBMCs.

Repertoires were generated with immunoSEQ multiplex PCR, while TCRdb's copy carries only in-frame clones and drops some. The sample holds about 320,000 clones; approximately 88% are singletons and the top ten take 5% to 6%. The CDR3 sequence is 15 residues long. Trimming took 0 bases from V and 7 from J; bases not matched to a gene: 3. The germline V gene has CDR1 SGHNT and CDR2 YYREEE (reference sequence). Everyone who took part was about 18 to 90 years old, and they came from about two dozen US areas. Cohorts were based on clinical histories the participants reported. Symptom resolution, clearance, or two negative PCRs marked the recovered donors of Cohort 3.

The specimen sequenced was PBMCs or T cells enriched from blood (not recorded which). The V call is TRBV5-4, the J call TRBJ2-1, with 11 bases lining up with TRBD2. The source is a young man who had recovered from COVID-19. The CDR3 nucleotides read TGTGCCAGCAGCTTGGTAGGGACTAGCGGAAATGAGCAGTTCTTC. This translates into CASSLVGTSGNEQFF.